These 26 T cell receptor beta chains share one sample of origin, sequenced in a study of control samples from healthy donors and cancer patients. Clones were read by immunoSEQ multiplex PCR, and TCRdb kept only the in-frame ones, dropping some. The data hold approximately 90,000 clones, with around nine tenths observed a single time. The sequenced sample was blood. The source of these receptors is a man younger than 40 in good health.

The gene calls are TRBV29-1 and TRBJ1-1; no firm D call. Germline V CDR1 and CDR2: SQVTM, ANQGSEA. The ends were cut back, 7 bases at V and 6 bases at J, with 18 bases in the middle. The CDR3 contains 13 residues. For the CDR3, the DNA is TGCAGCGCTCCACACGTTGCGGTGGCTGAAGCTTTCTTT. Its protein is CSAPHVAVAEAFF.

This chain uses TRBV7-3 with TRBJ2-5; D perhaps matches TRBD1 (6 bases). V lost 5 bases and J 1 base, leaving 17 bases between the germline ends. The CDR3 contains 16 residues. CDR1 and CDR2 (germline): SGHTA, FQGTGA. The CDR3 DNA reads as TGTGCCAGCAGCCCGCACGGTCTGGGGGCCCAAGAGACCCAGTACTTC. Residues: CASSPHGLGAQETQYF.

About this clone itself: This sample includes further DNA sequences coding for the same CDR3. The chain carries TRBV2 and TRBJ2-1; D is undetermined. This CDR3 is built from 11 residues. Germline CDR1 SNHLY, CDR2 FYNNEI. With 5 bases removed from V and 1 base from J, the gap between germline ends came to 0 bases. The CDR3 DNA is TGTGCCAGCAGTTCCTACAATGAGCAGTTCTTC. It codes for CASSSYNEQFF.

The table lists this clone with a few counts. The V and J genes are TRBV19 and TRBJ2-3; 8 nucleotides align to TRBD1. CDR1 and CDR2 from the germline V gene are LNHDA and SQIVND (reference sequence). Trimming removed 5 bases from V and 2 bases from J; junction bases left unmatched: 9. The CDR3 length is 16 residues. CDR3 region: CASSERTGWATDTQYF. The CDR3 DNA sequence: TGTGCCAGTAGTGAAAGGACAGGGTGGGCCACAGATACGCAGTATTTT.

The rearrangement joins TRBV27 to TRBJ1-2, with a tentative D call TRBD1 (6 bases). Germline values: CDR1 MNHEY, CDR2 SMNVEV (reference sequence). The CDR3 spans 14 residues. V dropped 4 bases and J dropped 6 bases, with 15 bases sitting between them. The CDR3 nucleotides read TGTGCCAGCAGTTCCGTTTCGGGGGGCCATGGCTACACCTTC. Translating it yields CASSSVSGGHGYTF.

V usage is TRBV24-1 and J usage is TRBJ2-5; 10 bases map to TRBD1. Losses at the gene ends were 5 bases for V and 5 bases for J; bases not matched to a gene: 4. The length of the CDR3 is 14 residues. Germline V gene lookup returns CDR1 KGHDR and CDR2 SFDVKD. CDR3 protein: CATSAGTGVETQYF. The CDR3 DNA reads TGTGCCACCAGTGCCGGGACAGGGGTCGAGACCCAGTACTTC.

This chain connects TRBV20-1 to TRBJ2-7, with D maybe TRBD1 (6 bases). Trimming pared 2 bases from V and 6 bases from J, leaving 8 bases between. CDR3 length: 11 amino acids. Germline V CDR1 and CDR2: DFQATT, SNEGSKA (reference sequence). CDR3 residues: CSARQGPEQYF. CDR3 nucleotides: TGCAGTGCTAGACAGGGGCCCGAGCAGTACTTC.

The V gene is TRBV27, the J gene TRBJ2-2; a weak D match, TRBD1 (6 bases). This CDR3 spans 15 amino acids. CDR1 is MNHEY, CDR2 SMNVEV, per germline (reference sequence). V was cut by 6 bases and J by 3 bases, with 14 bases left in between. This chain's CDR3 is CASRQGSIYTGELFF. CDR3 nucleotides: TGTGCCAGCAGACAGGGTTCCATTTACACCGGGGAGCTGTTTTTT.

The V gene is TRBV5-6, the J gene TRBJ2-2, with 11 bases lining up with TRBD1. CDR1 is SGHDT, CDR2 YYEEEE, per germline. With 4 bases clipped from V and 4 bases from J, the junction kept 9 bases outside the gene matches. This CDR3 is built from 17 residues. The CDR3 bases are TGTGCCAGCAGCCCCCCGAGGGGGACAGGGGGCACCGGGGAGCTGTTTTTT. As protein: CASSPPRGTGGTGELFF. Full variable domain (rest looked up from reference TRBV5-6 and TRBJ2-2): DAGVTQSPTHLIKTRGQQVTLRCSPKSGHDTVSWYQQALGQGPQFIFQYYEEEERQRGNFPDRFSGHQFPNYSSELNVNALLLGDSALYLCASSPPRGTGGTGELFFGEGSRLTVL.

This chain uses TRBV7-7 with TRBJ2-5, with D maybe TRBD2 (6 bases). The V end lost 1 base, the J end lost 2 bases, and 14 bases lay between the germline ends. The CDR3 runs 16 residues. Germline CDR1 SSHAT, CDR2 FNYEAQ (reference sequence). CDR3 sequence: CASSLGLGLAQETQYF. CDR3 nucleotide sequence: TGTGCCAGCAGCTTAGGGCTGGGACTGGCTCAAGAGACCCAGTACTTC.

This clone occurred once. The chain carries TRBV5-1 and TRBJ2-5, with TRBD1 matching over 9 bases. Germline CDR1 reads SGHRS; CDR2 reads YFSETQ. The J segment lost 6 bases and the V segment lost 4 bases, leaving 10 bases of the junction unmatched. The CDR3 has 15 residues. Written as DNA, the CDR3 is TGCGCCAGCAGCCCAGGCGACAGGGGGTTAAAGACCCAGTACTTC. Protein sequence: CASSPGDRGLKTQYF.

This clone was seen only a few times. CDR3 DNA: TGTGCCAGCAGTGACCCCAGGGGGCCGGACTATGGCTACACCTTC. It encodes CASSDPRGPDYGYTF. The J gene is TRBJ1-2, the V gene TRBV6-1, with TRBD1 identical over 8 bases. The CDR3 totals 15 residues. Germline CDR1 reads MNHNS; CDR2 reads SASEGT. The V gene end was trimmed by 3 bases and the J gene end by 3 bases; junction bases not matched to a gene: 6.

The rearrangement uses TRBV5-1 and TRBJ1-1, with 8 bases lining up with TRBD1. After removal of 1 base from V and 7 bases from J, the junction contained 6 bases not matched to a gene. The CDR3 sequence is 14 residues long. Per germline, CDR1 SGHRS and CDR2 YFSETQ. CDR3 DNA sequence: TGCGCCAGCAGCTTGTCTTACAGGGGGGGTGAAGCTTTCTTT. Translated: CASSLSYRGGEAFF.

V usage is TRBV11-2 and J usage is TRBJ1-3; D call uncertain. Germline V gives CDR1 SGHAT, CDR2 FQNNGV. The CDR3 length is 15 residues. V lost 5 bases and J lost 0, with 11 bases in between. The DNA of the CDR3 is TGTGCCAGCAGCCCTACAGTCTTCTCTGGAAACACCATATATTTT. The encoded protein is CASSPTVFSGNTIYF.

The rearrangement uses TRBV18 and TRBJ2-3; no definite D call. The CDR3 covers 15 residues. Deletions cut 3 bases from V and 4 bases from J, with 14 bases between. CDR1 is KGHSH, CDR2 LQKENI, per germline. The CDR3 here is CASSPLTKSADTQYF. CDR3 in DNA: TGTGCCAGCTCACCTTTGACCAAGTCCGCAGATACGCAGTATTTT.

V gene TRBV10-1 combines with J gene TRBJ1-1, with unresolved D. Between the trimmed V and J ends, which lost 6 bases and 1 base, there was a span of 9 bases. CDR1 WNHNN and CDR2 SYGVQD come from the germline V gene (reference sequence). The CDR3 is made up of 13 amino acids. The CDR3 DNA is TGCGCCAGCAGGGTAGGAACGAACACTGAAGCTTTCTTT. This gives the protein CASRVGTNTEAFF.

The rearrangement joins TRBV21-1 to TRBJ2-7; the D segment call TRBD1 is taken from the table without a DNA check. TRBV21-1 is a known pseudogene. The CDR3 extends over 12 amino acids. In DNA form, the CDR3 reads TGTGCCCGGTCAGGACAAATCTACGAGCAGTACGTC. Its translation: CARSGQIYEQYV.

In this sample, this clone turned up once. This sequence joins TRBV6-6 and TRBJ2-1; tentative D call: TRBD1 (5 bases). V shed 4 bases and J shed 6 bases, with 13 bases lying between them. This CDR3 comprises 14 residues. Germline CDR1 reads MNHNY; CDR2 reads SVGAGI (reference sequence). CDR3 sequence (DNA): TGTGCCAGCAGTTCCTCAGACAGACCCAATGAGCAGTTCTTC. It specifies CASSSSDRPNEQFF.

The gene calls are TRBV19 and TRBJ1-5, with D tentatively TRBD1 (5 bases). Germline CDR1 is LNHDA and CDR2 is SQIVND (reference sequence). The CDR3 covers 15 residues. V was clipped by 5 bases and J by 0 bases, with 11 bases between them. In DNA, the CDR3 is TGTGCCAGTAGTTGGTCGGGGGATAGCAATCAGCCCCAGCATTTT. Its protein is CASSWSGDSNQPQHF.

This clone was counted only a few times. V is TRBV9 and J is TRBJ1-1, with no clear D. V was clipped by 4 bases and J by 1 base, with 11 bases between them. The CDR3 loop spans 14 amino acids. Germline loops: CDR1 SGDLS, CDR2 YYNGEE. The CDR3, as DNA: TGTGCCAGCAGCATCCAGGCCTCGAACACTGAAGCTTTCTTT. Protein: CASSIQASNTEAFF.

The chain recombines TRBV4-1 with TRBJ2-1; D is possibly TRBD2 (6 bases). Trimming shortened V by 0 bases and J by 0 bases, and 9 bases separated the two germline ends. The CDR3 is made up of 16 amino acids. CDR1 and CDR2 from the germline V gene are MGHRA and YSYEKL. DNA for the CDR3: TGCGCCAGCAGCCAAGATGGAGGGGACTCCTACAATGAGCAGTTCTTC. Protein sequence: CASSQDGGDSYNEQFF.

The chain joins TRBV5-1 to TRBJ2-5, with a tentative D call TRBD1 (6 bases). The CDR3 runs 16 residues. Germline-derived CDR1 and CDR2 are SGHRS and YFSETQ. The V end was cut by 0 bases, the J end by 2 bases, with 14 bases between. The CDR3 sequence is CASSLAPAGEQETQYF. CDR3 bases: TGCGCCAGCAGCTTGGCCCCCGCAGGGGAGCAAGAGACCCAGTACTTC.

The chain combines TRBV3-1 (or the pseudogene TRBV3-2) with TRBJ2-3; 7 bases line up with TRBD2. Germline V gives CDR1 LGHDT, CDR2 YNNKEL (reference sequence). This CDR3 region has 15 residues. V lost 5 bases and J lost 3; bases outside the gene matches: 8. In nucleotides, the CDR3 is TGTGCCAGCAGCACCCATGGGGGGGGTACAGATACGCAGTATTTT. Translation gives CASSTHGGGTDTQYF.

The genes are TRBV7-3 and TRBJ2-7; D might be TRBD2 (6 bases). CDR1 is SGHTA and CDR2 is FQGTGA in the germline V gene. The length of the CDR3 is 15 residues. V was pared by 5 bases and J by 4 bases, with 18 bases between. This CDR3 reads CASSPRKWRVYEQYF. The CDR3 DNA reads as TGTGCCAGCAGCCCACGTAAGTGGAGGGTTTACGAGCAGTACTTC.

The gene calls are TRBV10-3 and TRBJ1-2; D call uncertain. The CDR3 is 14 residues long. Trimming took 3 bases from V and 8 from J, leaving 16 bases between them. Germline V gene lookup returns CDR1 ENHRY and CDR2 SYGVKD. CDR3 protein: CAISDPQDLWGYTF. The CDR3, as DNA: TGTGCCATCAGTGACCCCCAGGACCTGTGGGGCTACACCTTC.

The J gene is TRBJ2-2, the V gene TRBV5-4, with 7 bases that match TRBD2. Trimming took 4 bases from V and 1 from J; bases not matched to a gene: 7. The CDR3 is 16 amino acids. Germline V gives CDR1 SGHNT, CDR2 YYREEE (reference sequence). In nucleotides, the CDR3 is TGTGCCAGCAGCACCCGGACTAGTTTGAACACCGGGGAGCTGTTTTTT. Amino acids: CASSTRTSLNTGELFF.